Following are 28 T cell receptor beta chains from one sample sequenced in a study of cytomegalovirus exposure and HLA in healthy donors. Amplification used 60 Vbeta primers and 13 Jbeta primers. Some clones are missing from TCRdb's copy, which holds only in-frame ones; the method was immunoSEQ multiplex PCR. The sample has about 260,000 clones; approximately 85% are singletons. The sample comprised PBMCs. The origin of the receptors is a woman between 35 and 50 years old in good health and CMV-seropositive.

The J gene is TRBJ1-2, the V gene TRBV5-8; D is ambiguous. Germline V gives CDR1 SGHTS, CDR2 YDEGEE. Trimming took off 4 bases at V and 3 bases at J, with 13 bases between the two ends. CDR3 length equals 14 residues. The CDR3 protein is CASSIAGIDYGYTF. The CDR3 DNA follows: TGTGCCAGCAGCATAGCCGGGATCGACTATGGCTACACCTTC.

The V gene is TRBV13, the J gene TRBJ2-5; a weak D match, TRBD1 (6 bases). The DNA end is a closer match to TRBJ2-7, so the J assignment may be wrong. CDR1 and CDR2 from the germline V gene are PRHDT and FYEKMQ (reference sequence). The CDR3 sequence is 15 residues long. This CDR3 reads CASSTLVGGSYEQYF. CDR3 sequence (DNA): TGTGCCAGCAGCACCCTAGTAGGGGGCTCCTACGAGCAGTACTTC.

This clone was seen a handful of times. The chain carries TRBV28 and TRBJ2-7; 8 bases fit TRBD1. Germline loops: CDR1 MDHEN, CDR2 SYDVKM. The CDR3 is 15 amino acids. V was clipped by 5 bases and J by 1 base; unmatched bases: 7. The CDR3 sequence: CASSVPRDRSYEQYF. In nucleotides, the CDR3 is TGTGCCAGCAGTGTACCCCGGGACAGGTCCTACGAGCAGTACTTC.

The chain links TRBV5-1 to TRBJ2-1; the match to TRBD2 covers 12 bases. The length of the CDR3 is 17 residues. Trimming removed 0 bases from V and 9 bases from J; junction bases left unmatched: 10. Germline V gives CDR1 SGHRS, CDR2 YFSETQ. The CDR3 bases are TGCGCCAGCAGCTTGGCCCCCCTAGCGGGAGGGCAGGGTGAGCAGTTCTTC. It yields the protein CASSLAPLAGGQGEQFF.

The chain joins TRBV29-1 to TRBJ2-1; TRBD2 matches at 9 bases. This CDR3 is 18 amino acids long. CDR1 and CDR2 from the germline V gene are SQVTM and ANQGSEA. V dropped 6 bases and J dropped 7; count of bases not matched to a gene: 22. The CDR3: CSVDEGGRAGRIRNEQFF. The CDR3 DNA sequence: TGCAGCGTCGATGAGGGCGGGAGGGCCGGGAGGATAAGAAATGAGCAGTTCTTC.

The genes are TRBV21-1 and TRBJ2-6; TRBD1 is taken as the D call from the table, unchecked against the DNA. TRBV21-1 counts as a pseudogene. This CDR3 is built from 20 residues. CDR3 region: CASSKRGYRPLLSGANVLTF. The CDR3 nucleotides are TGTGCCAGCAGCAAAAGGGGGTACAGACCGCTTTTATCTGGGGCCAACGTCCTGACTTTC.

V and J are TRBV7-3 and TRBJ2-2; possibly TRBD2 for D (5 bases). Germline V gene lookup returns CDR1 SGHTA and CDR2 FQGTGA. The CDR3 length is 13 residues. The V and J ends lost 3 bases and 8 bases respectively, with 10 bases between them. The CDR3 sequence: CASSFTGEGELFF. The CDR3, as DNA: TGTGCCAGCAGCTTTACCGGGGAGGGGGAGCTGTTTTTT.

The V call is TRBV28, the J call TRBJ1-4; TRBD1 is a possible D gene (6 bases). This CDR3 is 15 amino acids long. The V end was cut by 4 bases, the J end by 7 bases, with 16 bases between. Per the germline V gene, CDR1 is MDHEN and CDR2 is SYDVKM. The CDR3 coding sequence is TGTGCCAGCAGTTCCTCAGGGGACTACTCTGAAAAACTGTTTTTT. Encoded protein: CASSSSGDYSEKLFF. Supplemented by reference TRBV28 and TRBJ1-4, the full variable domain reads DVKVTQSSRYLVKRTGEKVFLECVQDMDHENMFWYRQDPGLGLRLIYFSYDVKMKEKGDIPEGYSVSREKKERFSLILESASTNQTSMYLCASSSSGDYSEKLFFGSGTQLSVL.

The chain combines TRBV7-6 with TRBJ2-5; a weak D match, TRBD2 (6 bases). V was trimmed by 6 bases and J by 5 bases, leaving 19 bases between them. CDR3 length: 15 residues. CDR1 and CDR2 from the germline V gene are SGHVS and FNYEAQ. The CDR3 protein is CASSLRPGSSETQYF. The CDR3 DNA sequence: TGTGCCAGCAGTTTAAGGCCCGGGAGTAGCGAGACCCAGTACTTC.

This clone has just one count. V gene TRBV30 combines with J gene TRBJ2-7, with TRBD2 identical over 7 bases. J lost 0 bases, V lost 0 bases, and 14 bases had no gene match. There are 18 residues in the CDR3. Germline V gives CDR1 GTSNPN, CDR2 SVGIG (reference sequence). The CDR3 loop reads CAWSVLGASGDLSYEQYF. CDR3 DNA: TGTGCCTGGAGTGTACTTGGGGCTAGCGGAGACCTCTCCTACGAGCAGTACTTC.

The rearrangement joins TRBV7-9 to TRBJ2-1; 7 positions match TRBD2. Trimming at V came to 3 bases and at J to 1 base, leaving 6 bases not matched to a gene. Looked up from germline, CDR1 is SEHNR and CDR2 is FQNEAQ (reference sequence). The CDR3 spans 16 residues. The CDR3 is CASSFLGGMSYNEQFF. The CDR3 bases are TGTGCCAGCAGCTTTCTCGGGGGGATGTCCTACAATGAGCAGTTCTTC.

The chain uses TRBV5-4 and TRBJ2-2; D is undetermined. This CDR3 comprises 13 residues. V was trimmed by 4 bases and J by 2 bases, leaving 6 bases between them. Germline CDR1 SGHNT, CDR2 YYREEE (reference sequence). CDR3 nucleotide sequence: TGTGCCAGCAGCCTTTTAAACACCGGGGAGCTGTTTTTT. Its translation: CASSLLNTGELFF.

This chain uses TRBV5-1 with TRBJ1-1; 8 positions agree with TRBD1. V shed 3 bases, J shed 6 bases, and the junction held 1 base outside the gene matches. CDR3 length equals 12 residues. Germline assignment: CDR1 SGHRS and CDR2 YFSETQ. The CDR3 bases are TGCGCCAGCAGCTCGGGACAGGCTGAAGCTTTCTTT. It translates to CASSSGQAEAFF.

CDR3 sequence: CASSPGGETQYF. Written as DNA, the CDR3 is TGTGCCAGCAGCCCCGGGGGGGAGACCCAGTACTTC. This chain links TRBV9 with TRBJ2-5, with 7 positions matching TRBD2. Germline CDR1 reads SGDLS; CDR2 reads YYNGEE. The CDR3 is made up of 12 amino acids. With 4 bases clipped from V and 5 bases from J, the junction kept 2 bases outside the gene matches.

This chain links TRBV9 with TRBJ2-1; 8 nucleotides align to TRBD1. Germline V gene sequence: CDR1 SGDLS, CDR2 YYNGEE. This CDR3 spans 17 amino acids. The J segment lost 6 bases and the V segment lost 1 base, leaving 12 bases of the junction unmatched. In DNA form, the CDR3 reads TGTGCCAGCAGCGTACGACGAGGACAGGGAAGGTCCAATGAGCAGTTCTTC. It translates to CASSVRRGQGRSNEQFF.

The rearrangement links TRBV30 to TRBJ1-6; D not resolved. V gave up 0 bases and J gave up 2 bases, with 14 bases separating them. The germline V gene encodes CDR1 GTSNPN and CDR2 SVGIG (reference sequence). The CDR3 covers 17 residues. CDR3: CAWSVITQVTYNSPLHF. DNA of the CDR3: TGTGCCTGGAGTGTAATTACTCAGGTAACCTATAATTCACCCCTCCACTTT. Full variable domain (outside the CDR3, taken from reference TRBV30 and TRBJ1-6): SQTIHQWPATLVQPVGSPLSLECTVEGTSNPNLYWYRQAAGRGLQLLFYSVGIGQISSEVPQNLSASRPQDRQFILSSKKLLLSDSGFYLCAWSVITQVTYNSPLHFGNGTRLTVT.

This chain connects TRBV27 to TRBJ1-2; TRBD1 agrees at 9 bases. Trimming at V came to 6 bases and at J to 8 bases, leaving 7 bases not matched to a gene. Looked up from germline, CDR1 is MNHEY and CDR2 is SMNVEV (reference sequence). The CDR3 loop spans 13 amino acids. The CDR3 sequence: CASRATGGAGYTF. The DNA of the CDR3 is TGTGCCAGCAGGGCTACAGGGGGCGCAGGCTACACCTTC.

J is TRBJ2-1 and V is TRBV29-1; perhaps TRBD1 as D (5 bases). Germline CDR1 reads SQVTM; CDR2 reads ANQGSEA. V was cut by 0 bases and J by 12 bases, with 9 bases left in between. The CDR3 runs 11 residues. CDR3 in amino acids: CSVEDLRGQFF. For the CDR3, the DNA is TGCAGCGTTGAAGATCTTAGGGGGCAGTTCTTC.

Only one count was recorded for this clone. The chain has TRBV27 and TRBJ2-7, with 7 bases matching TRBD2. The CDR3 loop spans 18 amino acids. Per the germline V gene, CDR1 is MNHEY and CDR2 is SMNVEV (reference sequence). Trimming at V came to 5 bases and at J to 0 bases, leaving 16 bases not matched to a gene. CDR3 residues: CASSPWGGWGESSYEQYF. CDR3 in DNA: TGTGCCAGCAGTCCCTGGGGAGGGTGGGGCGAGAGCTCCTACGAGCAGTACTTC.

Regarding this clone: This CDR3 is also generated by other DNA sequences in the sample. The chain combines TRBV2 with TRBJ2-7; D gene uncertain. The CDR3 loop spans 10 amino acids. In germline, CDR1 is SNHLY, CDR2 FYNNEI. V lost 4 bases, J lost 4 bases, and 2 bases lay in between. The CDR3, as DNA: TGTGCCAGCAGTGCGTACGAGCAGTACTTC. Translating it yields CASSAYEQYF.

In nucleotides, the CDR3 is TGTGCCAGCAGTGAAGGGACAGGGGGCGCGTATACTGAAGCTTTCTTT. Its translation is CASSEGTGGAYTEAFF. The chain combines TRBV27 with TRBJ1-1, with 12 bases identical to TRBD1. V gave up 5 bases and J gave up 5 bases; unmatched junction bases: 9. Germline CDR1 and CDR2: MNHEY and SMNVEV (reference sequence). CDR3 length: 16 residues.

The genes are TRBV6-5 and TRBJ2-1, with 9 bases fitting TRBD2. CDR3 length: 15 residues. CDR1 is MNHEY and CDR2 is SVGAGI in the germline V gene. V dropped 6 bases and J dropped 6; count of bases not matched to a gene: 9. The DNA of the CDR3 is TGTGCCAGCAGAAGAAGGCTAGCGGGGTTCAATGAGCAGTTCTTC. Its translation: CASRRRLAGFNEQFF.

This clone was detected a few times. V usage is TRBV11-3 and J usage is TRBJ1-1; D might be TRBD1 (5 bases). Trimming removed 6 bases at V and 8 bases at J, with 10 bases between. The CDR3 totals 11 residues. CDR1 and CDR2 from the germline V gene are SGHNT and YENEEA. CDR3 nucleotides: TGTGCCAGCAGACTACGACAGGAAGCTTTCTTT. Protein sequence: CASRLRQEAFF. The entire variable domain, with the rest obtained from reference TRBV11-3 and TRBJ1-1, is as follows: EAGVVQSPRYKIIEKKQPVAFWCNPISGHNTLYWYLQNLGQGPELLIRYENEEAVDDSQLPKDRFSAERLKGVDSTLKIQPAELGDSAVYLCASRLRQEAFFGQGTRLTVV.

The CDR3 is CGCGSHTEAFF. The CDR3 DNA is TGCGGATGCGGGTCCCACACTGAAGCTTTCTTT. V is TRBV29-1 and J is TRBJ1-1, with D unresolved. Germline values: CDR1 SQVTM, CDR2 ANQGSEA. This CDR3 spans 11 amino acids. Complete variable domain (other parts from reference TRBV29-1 and TRBJ1-1): SAVISQKPSRDICQRGTSLTIQCQVDSQVTMMFWYRQQPGQSLTLIATANQGSEATYESGFVIDKFPISRPNLTFSTLTVSNMSPEDSSIYLCGCGSHTEAFFGQGTRLTVV.

The genes are TRBV11-2 and TRBJ2-1, with TRBD2 matching over 8 bases. Trimming cost V 5 bases and J 10 bases; bases outside gene matches: 4. The CDR3 has 12 residues. The germline V gene encodes CDR1 SGHAT and CDR2 FQNNGV. CDR3 residues: CASSRRLAEQFF. CDR3 nucleotides: TGTGCCAGCAGCCGTAGACTAGCGGAGCAGTTCTTC.

The chain uses TRBV6-4 and TRBJ2-3, with D possibly matching TRBD2 (6 bases). CDR1 MRHNA and CDR2 SNTAGT come from the germline V gene. Trimming removed 2 bases at V and 0 bases at J, with 12 bases between. The CDR3 runs to 16 residues. The CDR3 sequence is CASSDRFRESTDTQYF. DNA for the CDR3: TGTGCCAGCAGTGACCGATTCCGGGAGAGCACAGATACGCAGTATTTT.

Only a few counts were recorded for this clone. This rearrangement joins TRBV11-3 to TRBJ2-5; perhaps TRBD2 as D (6 bases). The closer fit of TRBJ2-7 to the DNA end suggests the J call may be wrong. CDR3 length: 15 residues. Germline CDR1 is SGHNT and CDR2 is YENEEA. In DNA form, the CDR3 reads TGTGCCAGCAGCTTAGATCAAGGGCTAGCGAACGAGCAGTACTTC. As protein: CASSLDQGLANEQYF.

V usage is TRBV2 and J usage is TRBJ2-1; no clear D gene. The V end lost 6 bases, the J end lost 4 bases, and 10 bases lay between the germline ends. The CDR3 extends over 13 amino acids. Germline V gene lookup returns CDR1 SNHLY and CDR2 FYNNEI. CDR3 DNA: TGTGCCAGCAGGGGCAGATCTTACAATGAGCAGTTCTTC. Translated: CASRGRSYNEQFF.